Listed here is a single T cell receptor (beta chain). Its antigen is not known. This sample was included in a study of T cell repertoires in cytomegalovirus infection. Study in general: Public TCR beta signatures indicated both CMV infection and matching HLA type.

Study-wide points: HLA-C-restricted TCR beta clonotypes specific for CMV led the ex vivo response.

MiXCR, run by TCRdb on the reads, gives a single entry per CDR3 protein. Here the sample spans approximately 910,000 distinct CDR3 sequences, roughly 31% being singletons. Germline V gives CDR1 LNHNV, CDR2 YYDKDF (reference sequence). Trimming took off 0 bases at V and 3 bases at J, with 23 bases between the two ends. This CDR3 contains 20 residues. The starting material was cultured CD8+ T cells from PBMCs, obtained from culture after CMV antigen stimulation. This clonotype originated in a human donor in good health (CMV status not recorded). Some clones in this sample may be carry-over from other donors' samples. This chain uses TRBV15 with TRBJ1-4; the D is unclear. The CDR3, as DNA: TGTGCCACCAGCAGAGATATTTGGTCGAGCAGGTTGGAGGCTAATGAAAAACTGTTTTTT. This sequence encodes CATSRDIWSSRLEANEKLFF. The variable domain in full, completed from reference TRBV15 and TRBJ1-4, reads DAMVIQNPRYQVTQFGKPVTLSCSQTLNHNVMYWYQQKSSQAPKLLFHYYDKDFNNEADTPDNFQSRRPNTSFCFLDIRSPGLGDTAMYLCATSRDIWSSRLEANEKLFFGSGTQLSVL.